Listed here are 10 T cell receptor beta chains from one sample, sequenced in a study of cytomegalovirus exposure and HLA in healthy donors. The PCR had 60 Vbeta and 13 Jbeta primers. Assay used: immunoSEQ multiplex PCR; TCRdb lists only in-frame clones, some missing. The table records under 250,000 clones, more than 75% of them present only once. Material for sequencing was PBMCs. The receptor set was obtained from a woman aged 35 to 49 in good health and CMV-seronegative.

The chain employs TRBV6-5 and TRBJ2-1; D possibly corresponds to TRBD1 (5 bases). The V end was cut by 5 bases, the J end by 3 bases, with 14 bases between. Germline V gene sequence: CDR1 MNHEY, CDR2 SVGAGI. There are 15 residues in the CDR3. This chain's CDR3 is CASSRQSINYNEQFF. DNA of the CDR3: TGTGCCAGCAGTCGACAGTCCATAAACTACAATGAGCAGTTCTTC.

Regarding this clone: Other nucleotide sequences from this sample produce the same CDR3. The CDR3 spells CASSLSGGYGYTF. In DNA, the CDR3 is TGTGCCAGTAGTCTAAGCGGGGGCTATGGCTACACCTTC. The chain uses TRBV19 and TRBJ1-2; D may be TRBD1 (5 bases). The CDR3 totals 13 residues. Looked up from germline, CDR1 is LNHDA and CDR2 is SQIVND (reference sequence). V was trimmed by 5 bases and J by 4 bases, leaving 11 bases between them.

This clone was seen a handful of times. This sequence joins TRBV4-1 and TRBJ2-1, with TRBD2 matching 8 bases. The CDR3 is made up of 15 amino acids. The germline V gene encodes CDR1 MGHRA and CDR2 YSYEKL. After removal of 0 bases from V and 6 bases from J, the junction contained 4 bases not matched to a gene. In DNA form, the CDR3 reads TGCGCCAGCAGCCAAGATCCCGCGGGGGGCAATGAGCAGTTCTTC. It encodes CASSQDPAGGNEQFF.

V usage is TRBV10-3 and J usage is TRBJ2-5, with D maybe TRBD1 (6 bases). Germline CDR1 and CDR2: ENHRY and SYGVKD. V lost 4 bases and J 1 base, leaving 16 bases between the germline ends. The CDR3 length is 16 residues. CDR3 sequence reads: CAISAGQLDFQETQYF. For the CDR3, the DNA is TGTGCCATCAGTGCAGGACAGCTCGATTTCCAAGAGACCCAGTACTTC.

The rearrangement uses TRBV15 and TRBJ2-1; 9 positions match TRBD2. The CDR3 runs 10 residues. After removal of 5 bases from V and 13 bases from J, the junction contained 0 bases not matched to a gene. Germline V gene data show CDR1 as LNHNV and CDR2 as YYDKDF (reference sequence). The CDR3 loop is CATSGTSQFF. CDR3 in DNA: TGTGCCACCAGCGGGACTAGCCAGTTCTTC.

The CDR3 loop reads CASSWQGGIYEQYF. DNA for the CDR3: TGTGCCAGCAGCTGGCAGGGGGGAATCTACGAGCAGTACTTC. This chain uses TRBV27 with TRBJ2-7; weak D call: TRBD1 (7 bases). The V and J ends lost 6 bases and 3 bases respectively, with 15 bases between them. Germline CDR1 is MNHEY and CDR2 is SMNVEV (reference sequence). The CDR3 has 14 residues.

This clone was observed a single time. The rearrangement uses TRBV27 and TRBJ2-3; 9 bases are shared with TRBD2. The germline V gene encodes CDR1 MNHEY and CDR2 SMNVEV (reference sequence). Trimming cost V 3 bases and J 4 bases; bases outside gene matches: 5. CDR3 size: 15 residues. The CDR3 sequence is CASSLRAGGPDTQYF. The CDR3 DNA reads as TGTGCCAGCAGTTTGAGGGCGGGAGGGCCAGATACGCAGTATTTT.

This clone was observed a single time. The rearrangement links TRBV25-1 to TRBJ2-6, with D possibly matching TRBD2 (5 bases). V lost 3 bases and J 12 bases, leaving 9 bases between the germline ends. The CDR3 contains 12 residues. Looked up from germline, CDR1 is MGHDK and CDR2 is SYGVNS. The CDR3 is CASSEGVRVLTF. CDR3 bases: TGTGCCAGCAGTGAGGGAGTACGCGTCCTGACTTTC.

The chain employs TRBV28 and TRBJ2-7; 11 bases align to TRBD2. The CDR3 loop spans 16 amino acids. J was trimmed by 2 bases and V by 5 bases; bases with no gene match: 8. CDR1 MDHEN and CDR2 SYDVKM come from the germline V gene. As DNA, the CDR3 is TGTGCCAGCAGTCCTGTGGGACTAGCGGACGCCTACGAGCAGTACTTC. Its translation is CASSPVGLADAYEQYF.

The gene calls are TRBV2 and TRBJ2-3; TRBD2 matches at 9 bases. This CDR3 region has 16 residues. CDR1 and CDR2 from the germline V gene are SNHLY and FYNNEI. The junction had 7 bases not matched to a gene; V was cut back by 3 bases and J by 3 bases. CDR3 region: CASSDDMAGGTDTQYF. The CDR3 nucleotides are TGTGCCAGCAGTGACGACATGGCGGGAGGGACAGATACGCAGTATTTT.